This T cell receptor beta chain originates from a study of blood T cell repertoires in COVID-19 (dated by TCRdb to about 2020). Broadly, across the study: Samples from collaborators originated in the United States, Italy and Spain and spanned both the acute and convalescent phases of COVID-19. The prospective study material was composed of cDNA or gDNA derived from T cells, B-cell-depleted T cells, or PBMCs. Subjects who had been exposed to COVID-19, were actively infected with it, or had recovered from it provided the deeply sampled blood TCRbeta repertoires that made up the dataset. The repertoires were released in a freely available public database intended as a resource for research on the immune response to SARS-CoV-2. Samples were obtained from the ongoing ImmuneRACE study (first 160 participants) and from approximately 1,200 subjects provided by 6 global collaborators. The sample metadata nearly always contained a de-identified subject ID, COVID-19 status, age in years and sex. HLA class I and class II types, where available, came from metadata supplied by the sample provider rather than from assay-based typing.

One collaborating source in Seattle enrolled patients during active infection and followed them longitudinally through the course of disease. The collaborating institutions used their own protocols to collect whole blood in K2EDTA tubes. For TCRbeta analysis, collaborators shipped samples as frozen whole blood, isolated PBMCs, or DNA extracted from either of those sample types. The immunoSEQ Assay, a bias-controlled multiplex PCR, was used to amplify TCRbeta CDR3 regions from genomic DNA. Per the authors' processing: The number of nucleated cells in each sample was estimated by amplification of reference gene primers within the assay. To quantify the absolute abundance of each unique TCRbeta CDR3 rearrangement, sequence reads were collapsed and filtered. For each sample, productive Simpson clonality was calculated as the square root of Simpson's diversity index across productive rearrangements. This is the immuneACCESS table as TCRdb keeps it, with only in-frame sequences that have V and J called. A part of the clones is gone; compared with another copy, unresolved V genes explain less than half, and the rest is unexplained. That table supplies the V and J calls and clone size; D and trimming were determined from the DNA. The sample table lists 350,000 to 450,000 clones, roughly 90% of them with a count of one. The ten biggest clones cover roughly 6.6% of the sample.

This clone was recorded once. This receptor's antigen is unknown. Per-base quality was not reported, and no clone a single base away is much larger than it. What the authors observed across the whole study: The amount of clinical and demographic metadata varied by source and participant and was provided uncurated.

V sheds 5 bases and J sheds 4 bases, leaving 9 bases between their ends. The CDR3 sequence holds 13 residues, the cysteine and phenylalanine included. Only CDR3 DNA is held: 39 bases, read in frame from base 1. Sequenced material: peripheral blood. This sequence was found in a woman in her sixties or seventies with COVID-19, enrolled during active disease. The chain is assembled from TRBV12-3 or TRBV12-4 and TRBJ2-1; a tentative D call is TRBD1 (6 bases match). The sequence in DNA is TGTGCCAGCAGTGCTGGACAGTACAATGAGCAGTTCTTC. This encodes CASSAGQYNEQFF.